This T cell receptor beta chain was sequenced for a study of T cells after yellow fever vaccination. Germline CDR1 reads KGHDR; CDR2 reads SFDVKD. Trimming cost V 4 bases and J 6 bases, with 19 bases left between them. The CDR3 contains 16 residues. Findings of the study overall: Post-booster reappearance was seen for most primary-vaccination clones (about 96% CD4, around 91% CD8). Bulk-population clonotypes that are abundant could appear as contaminants in FACS-sorted repertoires. It was a small share of clonotypes that appeared in both CD4 and CD8 compartments.

With respect to this clonotype: Its antigen is as yet unknown.

Synthesis of TCR cDNA relied on 5'RACE template switching, which attached a universal primer site and UMIs. TCRdb reanalysed the 5' RACE reads using MiXCR and keeps one entry per CDR3 protein. The sample lists 510,000 or so distinct CDR3 sequences; roughly a fifth were seen once. This chain uses TRBV24-1 with TRBJ2-3, with a tentative D call TRBD2 (6 bases). The sample was PBMCs, taken 15 days after the yellow fever booster vaccination. The sequence came from a man aged 25 to 45 who received the YFV17D yellow fever vaccine. As DNA, the CDR3 is TGTGCCACCAGTGAGGTTGGAGGGCCCGGCCCGGATACGCAGTATTTT. It encodes CATSEVGGPGPDTQYF.